The following is a T cell receptor (beta chain) sequence with its context. What this receptor recognizes is not known. Within one base of it there is no much larger clone, and no base qualities were kept. This sample was taken from a study of response to subunit inactivated influenza vaccine (dated by TCRdb to about 2018). Describing the broader study: To follow how T cells responded to a trivalent subunit inactivated influenza vaccine, the researchers relied on deep quantitative profiling of the T cell receptor repertoire.

Receptors were amplified or captured by RT-PCR. Instrument used: Illumina HiSeq 2500. TCRdb redid the processing of the public reads, applying fastp at Q25 and MiXCR, and retained in-frame beta chains. Rows merge per CDR3 protein into single entries with the most common DNA and genes. Across this sample there are approximately 500,000 distinct CDR3 sequences, with roughly 13% seen only once. Approximately 14% of the sample belongs to the ten largest clones. The study at large found these results: It was suggested by the authors that each seasonal influenza vaccination may recruit only a limited number of new T cells.

The time point label, read with the paper, signifies: 45 days after influenza vaccine administration. The sequence was collected from a man in his fifties or sixties who received an inactivated influenza vaccine. Donor details come from another sample of the same person, matched by shared clones. The specimen comprised PBMCs from blood, sampled more than 35 days after vaccination.

The nucleotide sequence is given as TGTGCCTGGTGTTATAGGGGGAACACTGAAGCTTTCTTT. Its protein product is CAWCYRGNTEAFF. This chain joins TRBV30 to TRBJ1-1; the best D guess is TRBD1, with 5 bases matching. From the cysteine up to the phenylalanine, the CDR3 has a length of 13 residues. Solely the CDR3 DNA is kept, with 39 bases framed from the first base. Via the germline V gene (reference sequence), CDR1 is GTSNPN and CDR2 SVGIG. A distance of 11 bases separates the germline ends of V and J, which lose 5 bases and 1 base respectively. Where the CDR3 stops, the reference TRBV30 and TRBJ1-1 genes take over; the full variable domain is SQTIHQWPATLVQPVGSPLSLECTVEGTSNPNLYWYRQAAGRGLQLLFYSVGIGQISSEVPQNLSASRPQDRQFILSSKKLLLSDSGFYLCAWCYRGNTEAFFGQGTRLTVV.